A selection of T cell receptor beta chains follows, all from one sample in a study of blood T cell repertoires in COVID-19. The protocol was immunoSEQ multiplex PCR, while the TCRdb copy is restricted to in-frame clones and leaves out a portion. The table shows 250,000 to 350,000 clones, with 88% occurring only once. Sequenced: PBMCs or T cells enriched from blood (not recorded which). All receptors derive from a woman aged 60 to 75 in a cohort exposed to, infected with or recovered from COVID-19 (not recorded which). The conserved cysteine and the conserved F or W are not part of the CDR3 here.

V gene: TRBV7-2; J gene: TRBJ2-5; CDR3 length: 11; CDR3 protein: ASSSRDRETQY
V gene: TRBV7-3; J gene: TRBJ2-5; CDR3 length: 12; CDR3 protein: ASSFSGRLETQY
V gene: TRBV19; J gene: TRBJ1-5; CDR3 length: 12; CDR3 protein: ASSTGKYNQPQH
V gene: TRBV4-2; J gene: TRBJ2-7; CDR3 length: 12; CDR3 protein: ASSHPTATYEQY
V gene: TRBV30; J gene: TRBJ1-5; CDR3 length: 12; CDR3 protein: ASGGAGSNQPQH
V gene: TRBV25-1; J gene: TRBJ1-2; CDR3 length: 14; CDR3 protein: ASSDTGTGINYGYT
V gene: TRBV21-1; J gene: TRBJ1-3; CDR3 length: 14; CDR3 protein: ASSKTLTGPGNTIY
V gene: TRBV27; J gene: TRBJ1-2; CDR3 length: 13; CDR3 protein: ASSLAGEKANGYT
V gene: TRBV11-2; J gene: TRBJ2-3; CDR3 length: 14; CDR3 protein: ASSFIAGGSADTQY
V gene: TRBV28; J gene: TRBJ2-1; CDR3 length: 14; CDR3 protein: ASSNPGQIKRNEQF
V gene: TRBV18; J gene: TRBJ1-1; CDR3 length: 11; CDR3 protein: ASSPPQNTEAF
V gene: TRBV6-5; J gene: TRBJ1-1; CDR3 length: 13; CDR3 protein: ASRRDRGLSTEAF
V gene: TRBV7-3; J gene: TRBJ2-1; CDR3 length: 19; CDR3 protein: ASSPQFTGTSGRGDDNEQF
V gene: TRBV4-3; J gene: TRBJ1-2; CDR3 length: 12; CDR3 protein: ASSQNSLPGGYT
V gene: TRBV3-1/TRBV3-2; J gene: TRBJ2-2; CDR3 length: 14; CDR3 protein: ASSPSGSKNTGELF
V gene: TRBV5-4; J gene: TRBJ2-7; CDR3 length: 12; CDR3 protein: ASSLKTGGHEQY
V gene: TRBV30; J gene: TRBJ1-1; CDR3 length: 11; CDR3 protein: AWSGHGGTEAF
V gene: TRBV7-9; J gene: TRBJ2-1; CDR3 length: 13; CDR3 protein: ASSFGTSGNNEQF
V gene: TRBV4-1; J gene: TRBJ2-7; CDR3 length: 13; CDR3 protein: ASSQGTIDRAVQY
V gene: TRBV5-8; J gene: TRBJ2-6; CDR3 length: 14; CDR3 protein: ASSLAGDSGANVLT
V gene: TRBV5-8; J gene: TRBJ1-6; CDR3 length: 12; CDR3 protein: ASSYRDRNSPLH
V gene: TRBV7-2; J gene: TRBJ2-7; CDR3 length: 13; CDR3 protein: ASSLAGQAVYEQY
V gene: TRBV6-5; J gene: TRBJ2-7; CDR3 length: 12; CDR3 protein: ASRRTGGPYEQY
V gene: TRBV28; J gene: TRBJ1-5; CDR3 length: 15; CDR3 protein: ASSFITGTGHNQPQH
V gene: TRBV7-9; J gene: TRBJ1-5; CDR3 length: 15; CDR3 protein: ASSSPDDREVGQPQH
V gene: TRBV28; J gene: TRBJ1-5; CDR3 length: 13; CDR3 protein: ASSLPGGNNQPQH
V gene: TRBV28; J gene: TRBJ1-2; CDR3 length: 13; CDR3 protein: ASSLGGDSFYGYT
V gene: TRBV20-1; J gene: TRBJ2-1; CDR3 length: 9; CDR3 protein: SARNEDEQF
V gene: TRBV5-1; J gene: TRBJ2-2; CDR3 length: 16; CDR3 protein: ASVAGGKGTEYTGELF
V gene: TRBV6-2/TRBV6-3; J gene: TRBJ2-1; CDR3 length: 13; CDR3 protein: ASSSRLAGGNEQF
V gene: TRBV7-3; J gene: TRBJ2-5; CDR3 length: 13; CDR3 protein: ASSSGTGRLETQY
V gene: TRBV3-1/TRBV3-2; J gene: TRBJ2-1; CDR3 length: 14; CDR3 protein: ASSQDRARVVGEQF
V gene: TRBV5-7; J gene: TRBJ2-1; CDR3 length: 11; CDR3 protein: ASSWGTRNEQF
V gene: TRBV5-1; J gene: TRBJ1-6; CDR3 length: 12; CDR3 protein: ASSFRALDSPLH
V gene: TRBV29-1; J gene: TRBJ2-3; CDR3 length: 12; CDR3 protein: SVNRVQGTDTQY
V gene: TRBV5-1; J gene: TRBJ2-4; CDR3 length: 14; CDR3 protein: ASSLGQGLAKNIQY